These 10 T cell receptor beta chains came from one sample sequenced in a study of beta chain features in type 1 diabetes. The study's findings and limits: In every one of the four CD4+ subsets, TCRB CDR3s were moderately but significantly shorter in Type 1 diabetes patients.

Expressed TCRB transcripts were sequenced, since all the RNA that had been isolated was reverse transcribed. Clones were sequenced by immunoSEQ multiplex PCR, and TCRdb holds only the in-frame ones, with some missing. The sample carries approximately 730,000 clones, roughly an eighth recorded once. Their recognized antigens are unknown. The sample was naive CD4+ T cells from blood. The origin of the receptors is a man aged 18 to 29 with type 1 diabetes.

This sequence joins TRBV30 and TRBJ2-7, with TRBD1 matching 8 bases. Germline CDR1 GTSNPN, CDR2 SVGIG (reference sequence). V shed 0 bases and J 13 bases; nucleotides not matched to a gene: 8. This CDR3 is 12 amino acids long. The CDR3 DNA reads TGTGCCTGGAGTGTAACAGGGGGATATGTTTACTTC. Protein: CAWSVTGGYVYF.

This clone was seen more than once but under ten times. V is TRBV5-4 and J is TRBJ2-3; the D is unclear. V lost 3 bases and J lost 4, with 9 bases in between. The germline V gene has CDR1 SGHNT and CDR2 YYREEE (reference sequence). The CDR3 has 13 amino acids. CDR3 protein: CASSSQGSDTQYF. In DNA form, the CDR3 reads TGTGCCAGCAGCTCCCAAGGCTCAGATACGCAGTATTTT.

DNA of the CDR3: TGTGCCAGCAGTTCCGACGGTTTCAATCAGCCCCAGCATTTT. This gives the protein CASSSDGFNQPQHF. This chain connects TRBV27 to TRBJ1-5; D ambiguous. The V and J ends lost 4 bases and 3 bases respectively, with 10 bases between them. Germline CDR1 MNHEY, CDR2 SMNVEV (reference sequence). CDR3 length: 14 residues.

On this clone itself: Its ends do not fully match the called genes, so a read error is possible. The rearrangement joins TRBV10-3 to TRBJ1-6; D possibly corresponds to TRBD1 (5 bases). Germline loops: CDR1 ENHRY, CDR2 SYGVKD. This CDR3 is 12 amino acids long. The CDR3 loop reads CAIGAGDSPLHF. The CDR3 nucleotides read TGTGCCATCGGGGCGGGAGATTCCCCCCTCCACTTT.

This clone appeared a few times. The V gene is TRBV7-2, the J gene TRBJ2-3; a possible D gene is TRBD1 (5 bases). Per the germline V gene, CDR1 is SGHTA and CDR2 is FQGNSA. The CDR3 sequence is 15 residues long. V shed 5 bases and J shed 0 bases, with 12 bases lying between them. CDR3 sequence: CASSLGHSSTDTQYF. The CDR3 DNA is TGTGCCAGCAGCCTAGGACACAGTAGCACAGATACGCAGTATTTT.

This clone has only a few counts. The genes are TRBV10-3 and TRBJ2-5; TRBD2 agrees at 7 bases. Germline V gives CDR1 ENHRY, CDR2 SYGVKD. V lost 0 bases, J lost 2 bases, and 6 bases stayed unmatched. This CDR3 region has 16 residues. The CDR3: CAISESSGPGQETQYF. CDR3 in DNA: TGTGCCATCAGTGAGTCTAGCGGGCCTGGGCAAGAGACCCAGTACTTC.

This chain uses TRBV4-1 with TRBJ1-2; D gene uncertain. The V end was cut by 0 bases, the J end by 2 bases, with 10 bases between. This CDR3 has 15 amino acids. Germline V gives CDR1 MGHRA, CDR2 YSYEKL. The CDR3 nucleotides read TGCGCCAGCAGCCAAGATCGGGCGGGGAACTATGGCTACACCTTC. It encodes CASSQDRAGNYGYTF.

The chain combines TRBV30 with TRBJ2-7; D uncertain. The CDR3 is 13 amino acids. Trimming shortened V by 1 base and J by 3 bases, and 10 bases separated the two germline ends. Germline-derived CDR1 and CDR2 are GTSNPN and SVGIG (reference sequence). The CDR3: CAWSENYHYEQYF. The DNA for the CDR3 is TGTGCCTGGAGTGAAAACTACCACTACGAGCAGTACTTC.

This clone was counted only a few times. This chain links TRBV6-1 with TRBJ1-4, with D unclear. This CDR3 is 12 amino acids long. Germline values: CDR1 MNHNS, CDR2 SASEGT. V was shortened by 5 bases and J by 8 bases, with 9 bases between the two germline ends. The CDR3 sequence is CASSILTEKLFF. The CDR3 region has the DNA TGTGCCAGCAGTATACTCACCGAAAAACTGTTTTTT.

This clone was observed a handful of times. The V gene is TRBV6-5, the J gene TRBJ1-5; D unresolved. V dropped 2 bases and J dropped 0 bases, with 8 bases sitting between them. The CDR3 length is 15 residues. Germline CDR1 is MNHEY and CDR2 is SVGAGI. The CDR3 DNA reads TGTGCCAGCAGTTACACGACCGATAGCAATCAGCCCCAGCATTTT. The encoded protein is CASSYTTDSNQPQHF.